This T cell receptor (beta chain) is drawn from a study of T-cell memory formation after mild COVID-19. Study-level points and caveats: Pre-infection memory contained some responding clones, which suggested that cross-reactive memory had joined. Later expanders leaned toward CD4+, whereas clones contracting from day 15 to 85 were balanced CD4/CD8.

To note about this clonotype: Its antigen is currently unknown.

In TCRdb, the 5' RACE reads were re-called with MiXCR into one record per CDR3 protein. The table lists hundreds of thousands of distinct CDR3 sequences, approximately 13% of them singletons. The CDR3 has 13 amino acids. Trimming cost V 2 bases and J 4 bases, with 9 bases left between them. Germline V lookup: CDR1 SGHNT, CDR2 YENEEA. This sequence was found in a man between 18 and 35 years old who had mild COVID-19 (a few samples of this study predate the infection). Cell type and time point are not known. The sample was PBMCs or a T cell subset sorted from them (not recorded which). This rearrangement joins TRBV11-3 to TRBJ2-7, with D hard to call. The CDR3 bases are TGTGCCAGCAGCTTAAGGTCGGAATACGAGCAGTACTTC. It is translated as CASSLRSEYEQYF.